This TCR beta chain was captured in a study of blood T cell repertoires in COVID-19. Study-level background: Samples of COVID-19 (acute and convalescent) were obtained from the United States, Italy and Spain. Sample material is recorded as cDNA or gDNA derived from T cells, B-cell-depleted T cells, or PBMCs.

Germline CDR1 and CDR2: LGHDT and YNNKEL (reference sequence). V lost 2 bases, J lost 0 bases, and 4 bases stayed unmatched. This CDR3 is built from 15 residues. Authors' data handling: Using reference gene primer amplification, nucleated cell counts were estimated. TCRdb keeps only in-frame clones here, not all; method: immunoSEQ multiplex PCR. V and J calls and clone size are copied from that table; D and trimming were computed from the DNA. The table records about 320,000 clones, almost 85% of them present only once. Sequencing input: peripheral blood. This clonotype was sampled from a human donor in a cohort sampled during active COVID-19. The rearrangement uses TRBV3-1 (or the pseudogene TRBV3-2) and TRBJ2-7; 7 nucleotides match TRBD1. CDR3 DNA: TGTGCCAGCAGCCAATGGGACAGTAGCTCCTACGAGCAGTACTTC. Protein product: CASSQWDSSSYEQYF.